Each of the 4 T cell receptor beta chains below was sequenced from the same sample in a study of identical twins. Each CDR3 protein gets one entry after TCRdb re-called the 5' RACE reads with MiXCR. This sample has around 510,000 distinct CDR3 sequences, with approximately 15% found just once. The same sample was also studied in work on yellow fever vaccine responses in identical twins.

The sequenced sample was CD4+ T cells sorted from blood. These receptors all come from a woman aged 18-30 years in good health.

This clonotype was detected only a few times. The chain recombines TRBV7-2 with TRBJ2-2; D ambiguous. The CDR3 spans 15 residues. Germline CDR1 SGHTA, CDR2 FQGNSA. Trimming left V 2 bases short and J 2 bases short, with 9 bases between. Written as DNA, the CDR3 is TGTGCCAGCAGCTTACAACACCTAAACACCGGGGAGCTGTTTTTT. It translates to CASSLQHLNTGELFF.

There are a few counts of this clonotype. DNA for the CDR3: TGTGCCAGCAGTGCAGTAGCGGGGGGGCCTTGGGGGGAGACCCAGTACTTC. Protein sequence: CASSAVAGGPWGETQYF. This chain uses TRBV27 with TRBJ2-5; 11 nucleotides line up with TRBD2. CDR1 is MNHEY and CDR2 is SMNVEV in the germline V gene (reference sequence). This CDR3 is built from 17 residues. J was trimmed by 5 bases and V by 5 bases; bases with no gene match: 13.

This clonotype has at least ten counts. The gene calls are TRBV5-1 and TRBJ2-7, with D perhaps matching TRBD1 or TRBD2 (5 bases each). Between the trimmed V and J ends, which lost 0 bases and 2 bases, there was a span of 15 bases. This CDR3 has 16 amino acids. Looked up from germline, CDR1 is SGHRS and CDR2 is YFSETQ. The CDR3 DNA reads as TGCGCCAGCAGCTTGGGGGGGAGCCAACTTACCTACGAGCAGTACTTC. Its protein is CASSLGGSQLTYEQYF.

CDR3 amino acids: CASSSGHPGGQYF. The CDR3 DNA follows: TGTGCCAGCAGTTCGGGCCACCCAGGGGGGCAGTACTTC. The rearrangement links TRBV28 to TRBJ2-7; 7 positions match TRBD1. Trimming cost V 4 bases and J 9 bases; bases outside gene matches: 9. This CDR3 is built from 13 residues. The V gene's germline CDR1 is MDHEN and CDR2 SYDVKM.